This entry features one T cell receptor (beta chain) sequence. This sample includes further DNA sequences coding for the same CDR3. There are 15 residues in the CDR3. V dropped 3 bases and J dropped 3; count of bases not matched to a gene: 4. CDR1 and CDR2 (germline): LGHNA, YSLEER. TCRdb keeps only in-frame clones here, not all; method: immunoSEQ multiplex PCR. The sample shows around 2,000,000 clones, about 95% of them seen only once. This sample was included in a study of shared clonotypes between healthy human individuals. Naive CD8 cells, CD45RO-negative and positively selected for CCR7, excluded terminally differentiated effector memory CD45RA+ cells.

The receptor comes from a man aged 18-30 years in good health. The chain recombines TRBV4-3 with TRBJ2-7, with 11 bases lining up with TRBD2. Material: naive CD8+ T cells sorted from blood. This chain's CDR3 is CASSQGTSGHYEQYF. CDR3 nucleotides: TGCGCCAGCAGCCAGGGGACTAGCGGACACTACGAGCAGTACTTC.